The sequence of this TCR beta chain was determined in a study of CD8 T cells in ankylosing spondylitis. MiXCR was run by TCRdb on the 5' RACE reads, yielding one entry per CDR3 protein. The table includes about 310,000 distinct CDR3 sequences, less than 25% detected once. This clonotype was found a few times. The CDR3 covers 13 residues. V was cut by 4 bases and J by 2 bases, with 8 bases left in between. The source of this sequence is a female donor with ankylosing spondylitis or in good health (not recorded which). The sequenced sample was blood, either unsorted or a sorted T cell fraction (not recorded which). The chain has TRBV12-3 or TRBV12-4 and TRBJ1-1; D is perhaps TRBD1 (5 bases). The DNA for the CDR3 is TGTGCCAGCAGTTCTGACAGTAACACTGAAGCTTTCTTT. It is translated as CASSSDSNTEAFF.